This TCR beta chain stems from a study of cytomegalovirus exposure and HLA in healthy donors. About the research overall: Sequencing of about 200 million T cells in an earlier analysis found 95 million to 120 million unique TCR beta sequences. Overall study results and limits: An observed cluster of highly shared sequence variants was recorded as a likely sequencing artifact.

In regard to this clone: Antigen specificity is unknown.

This PCR relied on a set of 60 Vbeta primers and 13 Jbeta primers. Here immunoSEQ multiplex PCR was the method, and the copy in TCRdb shows in-frame clones only, minus some. The sample shows about 120,000 clones, over 70% of them seen only once. The receptor was isolated from a woman aged 18-29 years in good health and CMV-seronegative. Sequenced input: PBMCs.

The DNA for the CDR3 is TGTGCCAGCAATGCTGGCGGGGGCCTTTGGACCCAGTACTTC. This gives the protein CASNAGGGLWTQYF. This chain joins TRBV6-5 and TRBJ2-5, with D maybe TRBD2 (7 bases). V lost 7 bases and J lost 7, with 19 bases in between. The CDR3 runs 14 residues. Germline CDR1 MNHEY, CDR2 SVGAGI.